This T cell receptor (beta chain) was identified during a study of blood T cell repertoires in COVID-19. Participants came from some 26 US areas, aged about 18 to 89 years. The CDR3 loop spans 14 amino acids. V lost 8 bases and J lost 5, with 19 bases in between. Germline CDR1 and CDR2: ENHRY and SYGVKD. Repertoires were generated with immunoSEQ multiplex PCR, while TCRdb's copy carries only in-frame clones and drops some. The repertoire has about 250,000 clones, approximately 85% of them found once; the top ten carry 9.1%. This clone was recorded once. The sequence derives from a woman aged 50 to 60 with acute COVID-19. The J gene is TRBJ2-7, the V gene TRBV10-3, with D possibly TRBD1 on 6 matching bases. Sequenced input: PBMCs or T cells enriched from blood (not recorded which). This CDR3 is CAIRWTDGLDEQYF. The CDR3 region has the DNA TGTGCCATCCGGTGGACAGATGGGTTGGACGAGCAGTACTTC.